This TCR beta chain appears in the sequencing data of a study of T-cell memory formation after mild COVID-19. Across the study: Largely donor-specific sequence clusters came from two donors. Study results and limitations: A subset of responding clones appeared in pre-infection memory, suggesting cross-reactive memory joined.

Germline CDR1 SGHNT, CDR2 YENEEA. The CDR3 is made up of 16 amino acids. Germline trimming cut 10 bases from V and 3 bases from J; bases unmatched to any gene: 12. TCRalpha and TCRbeta libraries used 5'RACE with constant-segment primers and UMIs. TCRdb used MiXCR to reprocess the 5' RACE reads, holding one entry per CDR3 protein. The table records 470,000 or so distinct CDR3 sequences, around a sixth of them present only once. As concerns this clonotype: No antigen is known for it.

The sequence was collected from an adult woman who had mild COVID-19 (a few samples of this study predate the infection). Cell type and time point are not known. Input material: PBMCs or a T cell subset sorted from them (not recorded which). The genes are TRBV11-3 and TRBJ2-2; 9 bases match TRBD1. Here the CDR3 reads CAIGTGQGIDTGELFF. Here the CDR3 DNA reads TGTGCCATCGGTACGGGACAGGGCATCGACACCGGGGAGCTGTTTTTT. Combining the CDR3 with reference TRBV11-3 and TRBJ2-2 gives the whole variable domain EAGVVQSPRYKIIEKKQPVAFWCNPISGHNTLYWYLQNLGQGPELLIRYENEEAVDDSQLPKDRFSAERLKGVDSTLKIQPAELGDSAVYLCAIGTGQGIDTGELFFGEGSRLTVL.